This TCR beta chain originates from a study of beta chain features in type 1 diabetes. Isolated RNA was reverse transcribed in full, so expressed TCRB transcripts were sequenced. TCRdb's copy holds only in-frame clones and misses some; the assay was immunoSEQ multiplex PCR. The table shows a few hundred thousand clones, with about 14% occurring only once. The TCR was taken from a young woman in good health. The source material was naive CD4+ T cells from blood.

CDR3 nucleotide sequence: TGTGCCAGCAGTCTCCGGCCGCTAGCGGGATCGGTGTCCTACAATGAGCAGTTCTTC. The encoded protein is CASSLRPLAGSVSYNEQFF. V is TRBV7-8 and J is TRBJ2-1; 9 positions match TRBD2. Germline V gene lookup returns CDR1 SGHVS and CDR2 FQNEAQ. The J segment lost 1 base and the V segment lost 6 bases, leaving 16 bases of the junction unmatched. This CDR3 comprises 19 residues.